These 21 T cell receptor beta chains originate from one sample sequenced in a study of cytomegalovirus exposure and HLA in healthy donors. Both 60 Vbeta primers and 13 Jbeta primers went into the PCR. Libraries were prepared by immunoSEQ multiplex PCR; TCRdb keeps only in-frame clonotypes and omits some of them. Of roughly 140,000 clones listed, roughly four fifths were seen once; the top ten hold around 14%. Specimen: PBMCs. These receptors were obtained from a human donor in good health.

This clone was counted once. The chain carries TRBV9 and TRBJ2-7, with 8 nucleotides matching TRBD2. CDR1 and CDR2 from the germline V gene are SGDLS and YYNGEE. Trimming removed 4 bases from V and 2 bases from J; junction bases left unmatched: 5. CDR3 length: 14 amino acids. CDR3: CASSRTSQPYEQYF. For the CDR3, the DNA is TGTGCCAGCAGCCGGACTAGCCAACCCTACGAGCAGTACTTC.

V usage is TRBV9 and J usage is TRBJ1-2, with D perhaps TRBD1 (5 bases). The CDR3 sequence is 16 residues long. Between the trimmed V and J ends, which lost 4 bases and 2 bases, there was a span of 18 bases. Germline CDR1 SGDLS, CDR2 YYNGEE. CDR3: CASSPQGYVQNYGYTF. In DNA form, the CDR3 reads TGTGCCAGCAGCCCCCAGGGATATGTCCAAAACTATGGCTACACCTTC.

The CDR3 region has the DNA TGCAGTGCTCCACAGGGGGCAGGGGCTTTCTTT. Its protein is CSAPQGAGAFF. The genes are TRBV20-1 and TRBJ1-1; 9 bases are shared with TRBD1. Trimming cost V 5 bases and J 11 bases; bases outside gene matches: 6. The CDR3 sequence is 11 residues long. Germline V gives CDR1 DFQATT, CDR2 SNEGSKA (reference sequence).

The gene calls are TRBV13 and TRBJ1-2; D is undetermined. Germline CDR1 and CDR2: PRHDT and FYEKMQ (reference sequence). V lost 2 bases and J 2 bases, leaving 6 bases between the germline ends. The CDR3 runs to 13 residues. The CDR3 sequence: CASSLRENYGYTF. The CDR3 DNA sequence: TGTGCCAGCAGCTTACGGGAGAACTATGGCTACACCTTC.

The chain uses TRBV6-5 and TRBJ1-6; tentative D call: TRBD1 (5 bases). The V end was cut by 2 bases, the J end by 10 bases, with 12 bases between. CDR3 length equals 14 residues. Germline-derived CDR1 and CDR2 are MNHEY and SVGAGI. The CDR3 protein is CASSYAGIGSPLHF. DNA of the CDR3: TGTGCCAGCAGTTACGCAGGGATAGGGTCACCCCTCCACTTT.

The chain recombines TRBV27 with TRBJ2-7, with 11 nucleotides matching TRBD1. V shed 0 bases and J 5 bases; nucleotides not matched to a gene: 3. CDR1 and CDR2 from the germline V gene are MNHEY and SMNVEV (reference sequence). The CDR3 length is 15 residues. This CDR3 is CASSLSDRGLDEQYF. In DNA form, the CDR3 reads TGTGCCAGCAGTTTATCGGACAGGGGGCTGGACGAGCAGTACTTC.

The rearrangement joins TRBV11-2 to TRBJ1-4; the D gene is possibly TRBD1 (6 bases). The V and J ends lost 4 bases and 3 bases respectively, with 12 bases between them. Germline V gene lookup returns CDR1 SGHAT and CDR2 FQNNGV. This CDR3 comprises 15 residues. CDR3 coding DNA: TGTGCCAGCAGCTACAGGGTTTCCCCTAATGAAAAACTGTTTTTT. It translates to CASSYRVSPNEKLFF.

This clone appeared once. The V gene is TRBV11-2, the J gene TRBJ2-5; 8 bases map to TRBD2. This CDR3 is built from 15 residues. CDR1 SGHAT and CDR2 FQNNGV come from the germline V gene. The V segment lost 2 bases and the J segment 1 base; nucleotides outside the gene matches: 3. The CDR3 sequence is CASSLRGGPQETQYF. The CDR3 DNA reads as TGTGCCAGCAGCTTACGGGGGGGACCCCAAGAGACCCAGTACTTC.

The rearrangement joins TRBV5-1 to TRBJ2-3; 8 positions match TRBD2. V was pared by 5 bases and J by 4 bases, with 12 bases of the junction left unmatched. Germline-derived CDR1 and CDR2 are SGHRS and YFSETQ. The CDR3 spans 16 residues. The CDR3 protein is CASRNLGRGGPDTQYF. In DNA form, the CDR3 reads TGCGCCAGCAGAAATTTGGGTCGGGGGGGCCCAGATACGCAGTATTTT.

The genes are TRBV11-3 and TRBJ2-3, with D maybe TRBD2 (5 bases). Germline V lookup: CDR1 SGHNT, CDR2 YENEEA. The CDR3 sequence is 17 residues long. Trimming took off 1 base at V and 1 base at J, with 15 bases between the two ends. In DNA, the CDR3 is TGTGCCAGCAGCTTAGGGAGGTCGGTACGAGGCACAGATACGCAGTATTTT. Its translation is CASSLGRSVRGTDTQYF.

V usage is TRBV27 and J usage is TRBJ1-5; the match to TRBD1 covers 7 bases. CDR1 is MNHEY and CDR2 is SMNVEV in the germline V gene (reference sequence). After removal of 4 bases from V and 4 bases from J, the junction contained 10 bases not matched to a gene. The CDR3 is 16 residues long. CDR3: CASSSRRDSINQPQHF. The CDR3 DNA reads TGTGCCAGCAGTTCCCGCCGGGACAGCATTAATCAGCCCCAGCATTTT.

This clone turned up a few times. The V call is TRBV21-1, the J call TRBJ1-2. TRBV21-1 is a pseudogene locus. CDR3 length: 13 residues. The CDR3 coding sequence is TGTGCCAGCAACCGGTCTTCTGACTATGGCTACACCTTC. This translates into CASNRSSDYGYTF.

The chain links TRBV30 to TRBJ2-2, with 12 nucleotides matching TRBD2. The CDR3 spans 16 residues. Germline CDR1 GTSNPN, CDR2 SVGIG (reference sequence). CDR3 sequence: CALGLAGPSGTGELFF. In DNA form, the CDR3 reads TGTGCACTGGGACTAGCGGGCCCCTCTGGCACCGGGGAGCTGTTTTTT.

The genes are TRBV7-9 and TRBJ1-1, with D possibly TRBD1 on 6 matching bases. CDR3 length equals 13 residues. Germline lookup yields CDR1 SEHNR and CDR2 FQNEAQ (reference sequence). Trimming removed 5 bases at V and 6 bases at J, with 13 bases between. This chain's CDR3 is CASSAQGWSEAFF. CDR3 nucleotide sequence: TGTGCCAGCAGCGCACAGGGTTGGTCTGAAGCTTTCTTT.

This chain links TRBV7-9 with TRBJ2-1; tentative D call: TRBD1 (8 bases). Germline V CDR1 and CDR2: SEHNR, FQNEAQ (reference sequence). There are 14 residues in the CDR3. V was cut by 4 bases and J by 7 bases, with 14 bases left in between. Written as DNA, the CDR3 is TGTGCCAGCAGCTCAAACAGGGGGGGAAATGAGCAGTTCTTC. Translated: CASSSNRGGNEQFF.

CDR3: CASSFGRIGGSDTQYF. The CDR3 DNA reads as TGTGCCAGCAGTTTTGGACGAATAGGCGGGTCAGATACGCAGTATTTT. V and J are TRBV28 and TRBJ2-3; tentatively, D is TRBD2 (5 bases). This CDR3 spans 16 amino acids. Germline lookup yields CDR1 MDHEN and CDR2 SYDVKM. Between the trimmed V and J ends, which lost 3 bases and 4 bases, there was a span of 17 bases.

The sample holds a few counts of this clone. The J gene is TRBJ1-1, the V gene TRBV5-6; perhaps TRBD1 as D (5 bases). V lost 4 bases and J 4 bases, leaving 17 bases between the germline ends. The CDR3 is 15 amino acids. CDR1 and CDR2 (germline): SGHDT, YYEEEE. The CDR3: CASSRDPGLGTEAFF. For the CDR3, the DNA is TGTGCCAGCAGCCGAGACCCGGGACTGGGCACTGAAGCTTTCTTT.

This chain connects TRBV10-3 to TRBJ2-1, with no clear D. V lost 2 bases and J 5 bases, leaving 10 bases between the germline ends. Germline V CDR1 and CDR2: ENHRY, SYGVKD. The CDR3 length is 14 residues. CDR3 protein: CAISEARVDNEQFF. CDR3 nucleotides: TGTGCCATCAGTGAGGCTCGGGTAGACAATGAGCAGTTCTTC.

This chain joins TRBV5-4 and TRBJ2-7; the match to TRBD1 covers 10 bases. V dropped 0 bases and J dropped 2; count of bases not matched to a gene: 2. This CDR3 spans 15 amino acids. Per the germline V gene, CDR1 is SGHNT and CDR2 is YYREEE (reference sequence). This CDR3 reads CASSLVGTGAYEQYF. Written as DNA, the CDR3 is TGTGCCAGCAGCTTGGTAGGGACAGGGGCCTACGAGCAGTACTTC.

This chain uses TRBV5-1 with TRBJ2-5; 7 nucleotides line up with TRBD1. Germline-derived CDR1 and CDR2 are SGHRS and YFSETQ. The CDR3 spans 14 residues. The V gene end was trimmed by 2 bases and the J gene end by 4 bases; junction bases not matched to a gene: 5. The CDR3 region is CASSLSGGRETQYF. CDR3 DNA sequence: TGCGCCAGCAGCTTATCAGGGGGTAGAGAGACCCAGTACTTC. The full variable domain, with the rest looked up from reference TRBV5-1 and TRBJ2-5, is KAGVTQTPRYLIKTRGQQVTLSCSPISGHRSVSWYQQTPGQGLQFLFEYFSETQRNKGNFPGRFSGRQFSNSRSEMNVSTLELGDSALYLCASSLSGGRETQYFGPGTRLLVL.

J is TRBJ1-2 and V is TRBV27; 8 nucleotides align to TRBD1. Per germline, CDR1 MNHEY and CDR2 SMNVEV (reference sequence). The CDR3 sequence is 14 residues long. After removal of 6 bases from V and 7 bases from J, the junction contained 10 bases not matched to a gene. CDR3 residues: CASRTDRGGSGYTF. The CDR3 DNA reads as TGTGCCAGCAGAACCGACAGGGGCGGGTCTGGCTACACCTTC.